Shown below are 16 T cell receptor beta chains from a single sample sequenced in a study of beta chain features in type 1 diabetes. Study-level points and caveats: There was a moderate but significant shortening of TCRB CDR3s in all four CD4+ subsets of Type 1 diabetes patients.

The antigens for these receptors are not known. Every isolated RNA sample was fully reverse transcribed, so sequencing captured expressed TCRB transcripts. TCRdb keeps only in-frame clones here, not all; method: immunoSEQ multiplex PCR. This repertoire shows nearly 350,000 clones, around 8.5% found once; its top ten account for more than 0.8%. Sequenced input: central memory CD4+ T cells from blood. Receptor source: a man aged 30 to 39 with type 1 diabetes.

This clone was counted a few times. The V gene is TRBV15, the J gene TRBJ1-6; TRBD1 might be the D (5 bases). V was shortened by 0 bases and J by 11 bases, with 11 bases between the two germline ends. Germline CDR1 is LNHNV and CDR2 is YYDKDF (reference sequence). The CDR3 runs 14 residues. CDR3 sequence: CATSREPQGAPLHF. The CDR3 bases are TGTGCCACCAGCAGAGAACCCCAGGGAGCACCCCTCCACTTT.

A few counts support this clone. This sequence joins TRBV5-1 and TRBJ1-1, with a tentative D call TRBD1 (6 bases). The V end lost 4 bases, the J end lost 0 bases, and 13 bases lay between the germline ends. The CDR3 covers 15 residues. Per germline, CDR1 SGHRS and CDR2 YFSETQ. The CDR3 is CASSLQGVMNTEAFF. CDR3 DNA: TGCGCCAGCAGCCTACAGGGCGTCATGAACACTGAAGCTTTCTTT.

This clone has just a few counts. The CDR3: CSVVGGYEQYF. The CDR3 bases are TGCAGCGTTGTAGGGGGTTACGAGCAGTACTTC. The chain employs TRBV29-1 and TRBJ2-7; the D gene is possibly TRBD1 (6 bases). Trimming took 4 bases from V and 4 from J, leaving 8 bases between them. CDR1 SQVTM and CDR2 ANQGSEA come from the germline V gene. The length of the CDR3 is 11 residues.

This clone was picked up many times. This rearrangement joins TRBV4-3 to TRBJ2-6; weak D call: TRBD2 (7 bases). Germline assignment: CDR1 LGHNA and CDR2 YSLEER. V lost 4 bases and J lost 2, with 12 bases in between. The CDR3 runs to 16 residues. Here the CDR3 DNA reads TGCGCCAGCAGCCCCGACGGGGGGCCTGGGGCCAACGTCCTGACTTTC. It is translated as CASSPDGGPGANVLTF.

This clone occurred many times. J is TRBJ1-6 and V is TRBV5-1, with 8 bases aligning to TRBD1. There are 14 residues in the CDR3. The germline gives CDR1 SGHRS, CDR2 YFSETQ. V trimming: 4 bases; J trimming: 10 bases; junction bases outside the gene matches: 7. The CDR3 DNA is TGCGCCAGCAGCCCGGGACAGGAGGGCTCACCCCTCCACTTT. Encoded protein: CASSPGQEGSPLHF.

This clone was found a few times. The chain employs TRBV30 and TRBJ2-1, with D perhaps TRBD1 or TRBD2 (6 bases each). The CDR3 is 15 residues long. CDR1 and CDR2 (germline): GTSNPN, SVGIG (reference sequence). The germline V and J ends were trimmed by 5 bases and 7 bases, with 21 bases remaining between them. CDR3 sequence reads: CAWAPWGARGNEQFF. The CDR3 nucleotides read TGTGCCTGGGCACCGTGGGGGGCCAGAGGGAATGAGCAGTTCTTC.

The CDR3 DNA reads TGTGCCAGCAGCATGGGACAGGGGGCAAGGAATGAGCAGTTCTTC. Its protein product is CASSMGQGARNEQFF. This chain links TRBV2 with TRBJ2-1; 12 bases are shared with TRBD1. This CDR3 comprises 15 residues. Germline CDR1 is SNHLY and CDR2 is FYNNEI. V lost 6 bases to trimming and J lost 7 bases; unmatched junction nucleotides: 7.

The V and J genes are TRBV7-8 and TRBJ2-5; no clear D. CDR3 size: 17 residues. Germline assignment: CDR1 SGHVS and CDR2 FQNEAQ. Trimming removed 1 base from V and 0 bases from J, with 15 bases in between. In nucleotides, the CDR3 is TGTGCCAGCAGCTTAGGGGCCTGGGCTTCCGACCAAGAGACCCAGTACTTC. Translated, it gives CASSLGAWASDQETQYF.

This clone was detected only a few times. This chain joins TRBV7-2 and TRBJ2-7; 9 nucleotides agree with TRBD2. The V gene's germline CDR1 is SGHTA and CDR2 FQGNSA. The CDR3 totals 16 residues. The junction had 11 bases not matched to a gene; V was cut back by 5 bases and J by 3 bases. The CDR3 is CASSEYDSGGLYEQYF. CDR3 DNA sequence: TGTGCCAGCAGCGAATACGATAGCGGGGGCCTCTACGAGCAGTACTTC.

This rearrangement joins TRBV6-5 to TRBJ2-4; D gene uncertain. The CDR3 covers 14 residues. The germline V gene has CDR1 MNHEY and CDR2 SVGAGI. The V end lost 0 bases, the J end lost 0 bases, and 3 bases lay between the germline ends. Written as DNA, the CDR3 is TGTGCCAGCAGTTACTCGGTAGCCAAAAACATTCAGTACTTC. The encoded protein is CASSYSVAKNIQYF.

This chain joins TRBV10-3 and TRBJ2-3; a weak D match, TRBD2 (7 bases). Deletions cut 0 bases from V and 3 bases from J, with 10 bases between. CDR1 is ENHRY, CDR2 SYGVKD, per germline. CDR3 size: 15 residues. The CDR3 loop reads CAISESGRGTDTQYF. CDR3 sequence (DNA): TGTGCCATCAGTGAGTCAGGGAGGGGGACAGATACGCAGTATTTT.

In regard to this clone: This likely stems from a read error, as it lies one base from a far larger clone. The chain has TRBV4-3 and TRBJ2-6; D may be TRBD1 (6 bases). Trimming took 11 bases from V and 1 from J, leaving 15 bases between them. The CDR3 loop spans 15 amino acids. Germline-derived CDR1 and CDR2 are LGHNA and YSLEER. The CDR3 sequence is CACGRRGSGANVLTF. CDR3 in DNA: TGCGCCTGCGGGCGCAGGGGATCTGGGGCCAACGTCCTGACTTTC.

The chain combines TRBV11-2 with TRBJ2-2; TRBD1 might be the D (6 bases). Trimming pared 1 base from V and 5 bases from J, leaving 11 bases between. Germline lookup yields CDR1 SGHAT and CDR2 FQNNGV. The CDR3 length is 15 residues. The CDR3 nucleotides read TGTGCCAGCAGCTTAGTGAGGGGGTCGACCGGGGAGCTGTTTTTT. This encodes CASSLVRGSTGELFF. The variable domain in full, completed from reference TRBV11-2 and TRBJ2-2, reads EAGVAQSPRYKIIEKRQSVAFWCNPISGHATLYWYQQILGQGPKLLIQFQNNGVVDDSQLPKDRFSAERLKGVDSTLKIQPAKLEDSAVYLCASSLVRGSTGELFFGEGSRLTVL.

This rearrangement joins TRBV28 to TRBJ1-5; TRBD1 might be the D (5 bases). V lost 3 bases to trimming and J lost 13 bases, with 13 bases between them. The CDR3 sequence is 12 residues long. The germline CDR1 and CDR2 sequences are MDHEN and SYDVKM. This CDR3 reads CASSLVRQSQHF. DNA for the CDR3: TGTGCCAGCAGTTTGGTGAGACAGTCACAGCATTTT.

This chain uses TRBV30 with TRBJ1-5; D gene unclear. Germline lookup yields CDR1 GTSNPN and CDR2 SVGIG (reference sequence). V lost 1 base and J lost 5, with 6 bases in between. The CDR3 is 12 residues long. The CDR3 nucleotides read TGTGCCTGGAGTGCTACGGATCAGCCCCAGCATTTT. This sequence encodes CAWSATDQPQHF. Looking up the rest from reference TRBV30 and TRBJ1-5 gives the full variable domain: SQTIHQWPATLVQPVGSPLSLECTVEGTSNPNLYWYRQAAGRGLQLLFYSVGIGQISSEVPQNLSASRPQDRQFILSSKKLLLSDSGFYLCAWSATDQPQHFGDGTRLSIL.

This clone appeared a few times. The rearrangement joins TRBV7-2 to TRBJ2-5, with D unclear. The V gene's germline CDR1 is SGHTA and CDR2 FQGNSA. V dropped 4 bases and J dropped 2 bases, with 11 bases sitting between them. This CDR3 has 14 residues. The CDR3 spells CASSSPAVQETQYF. The CDR3 nucleotides read TGTGCCAGCAGCTCCCCGGCCGTTCAAGAGACCCAGTACTTC.